This TCR beta chain was observed in a study of blood T cells in healthy people across ages. Germline-derived CDR1 and CDR2 are SQVTM and ANQGSEA. The CDR3 runs to 12 residues. The ends lost 7 bases at V and 4 bases at J; junction bases unmatched: 3. Isolated per sample were at least 6 million PBMCs. Combining a sample-barcoded 5' primer with a J-beta primer mix, a second PCR ran for roughly 6 to 11 cycles. Carrying 12 random nucleotides, a template-switch adaptor labeled each individual cDNA molecule. TCRdb used MiXCR to reprocess the 5' RACE reads, holding one entry per CDR3 protein. The table lists around 1,000,000 distinct CDR3 sequences, approximately 25% of them singletons. This same sample was also part of a study on T cells of mothers and their children. That report notes: Related mother and child pairs showed slightly greater overlap (not significant) than unrelated pairs did.

Sequencing was carried out using blood. The chain employs TRBV29-1 and TRBJ1-4, with 7 nucleotides matching TRBD1. This clonotype originated in a girl aged 2 to 9 in good health. CDR3 amino acids: CSATGDNEKLFF. The CDR3 nucleotides are TGCAGCGCCACAGGGGATAATGAAAAACTGTTTTTT.